This T cell receptor (beta chain) is from a study of cytomegalovirus exposure and HLA in healthy donors. There were likely unrecorded immune exposures, though donors were nominally healthy when sampled. V lost 5 bases to trimming and J lost 3 bases; unmatched junction nucleotides: 4. The CDR3 runs to 15 residues. Per germline, CDR1 SGHTA and CDR2 FQGNSA. General study points: Associated with HLA alleles at 0.05 false discovery rate in a later analysis were around 17,000 TCR beta sequences. Reports showed the classifier diagnosing cytomegalovirus status with high specificity and sensitivity.

The study ran its PCR with 60 Vbeta and 13 Jbeta primers. Generated by immunoSEQ multiplex PCR, the TCRdb table keeps only in-frame clones and is missing some. The table shows fewer than 90,000 clones, with around three quarters occurring only once. This clone was observed a handful of times. Antigen specificity is unknown. This receptor was taken from a male donor in good health and CMV-seronegative. The source material was PBMCs. The chain links TRBV7-2 to TRBJ2-1; 10 bases map to TRBD1. The CDR3, as DNA: TGTGCCAGCAGCAGGACAGGGGGTTTCTACAATGAGCAGTTCTTC. Its protein product is CASSRTGGFYNEQFF.